This TCR beta chain stems from a study of shared clonotypes between healthy human individuals. Study in general: CD4 naive and memory got three plates each, CD8 naive two, CD8 memory one.

Whole-study results and caveats: Only blood samples were collected, and tissue repertoires likely differ. Large depth notwithstanding, sorted-subset sequencing proved incomplete by rarefaction.

Remarks on this clone: Its antigen is not known.

The germline CDR1 and CDR2 sequences are SNHLY and FYNNEI. CDR3 length: 14 residues. Trimming removed 1 base at V and 9 bases at J, with 15 bases between. The donors were adults (healthy and HIV-negative) with no recent acute infections or vaccinations. Assay: immunoSEQ multiplex PCR; the TCRdb copy retains only in-frame clones and omits some. The table includes fewer than 2.5 million clones, approximately 94% detected once. This TCR came from a man aged 18 to 29 in good health. Some clones in this sample may be carry-over from other donors' samples. The specimen sequenced was naive CD4+ T cells from PBMCs. Subset reported: CD45RA+ positively selected. The V call is TRBV2, the J call TRBJ2-5; tentatively, D is TRBD1 (5 bases). The CDR3, as DNA: TGTGCCAGCAGTGAAGACAGGAGTAGTGGGGCCCAGTACTTC. It is translated as CASSEDRSSGAQYF.